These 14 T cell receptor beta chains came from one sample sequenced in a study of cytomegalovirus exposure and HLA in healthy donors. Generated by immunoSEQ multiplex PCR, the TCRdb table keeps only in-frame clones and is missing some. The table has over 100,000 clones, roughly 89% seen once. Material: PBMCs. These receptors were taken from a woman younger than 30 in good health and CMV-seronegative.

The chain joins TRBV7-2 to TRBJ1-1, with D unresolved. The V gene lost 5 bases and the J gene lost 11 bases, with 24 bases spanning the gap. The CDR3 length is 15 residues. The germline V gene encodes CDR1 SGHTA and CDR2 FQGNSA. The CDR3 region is CASSPFRVAGAGAFF. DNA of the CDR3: TGTGCCAGCAGCCCGTTTCGGGTGGCGGGCGCGGGTGCTTTCTTT.

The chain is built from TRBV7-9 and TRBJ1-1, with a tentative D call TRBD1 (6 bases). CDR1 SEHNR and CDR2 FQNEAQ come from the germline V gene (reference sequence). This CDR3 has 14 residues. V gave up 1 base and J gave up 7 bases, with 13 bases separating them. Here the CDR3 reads CASSLGQGLGEAFF. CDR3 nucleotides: TGTGCCAGCAGCTTAGGGCAGGGGCTCGGTGAAGCTTTCTTT.

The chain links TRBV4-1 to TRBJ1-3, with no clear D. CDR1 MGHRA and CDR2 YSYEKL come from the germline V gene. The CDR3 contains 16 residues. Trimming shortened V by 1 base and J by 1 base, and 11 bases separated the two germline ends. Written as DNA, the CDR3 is TGCGCCAGCAGCCAAGGGGTTTCGGGTTCTGGAAACACCATATATTTT. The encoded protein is CASSQGVSGSGNTIYF.

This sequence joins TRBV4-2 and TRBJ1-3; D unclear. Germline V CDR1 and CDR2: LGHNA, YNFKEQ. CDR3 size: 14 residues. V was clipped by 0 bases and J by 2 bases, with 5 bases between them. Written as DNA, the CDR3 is TGTGCCAGCAGCCAAGATAGCGCTGGAAACACCATATATTTT. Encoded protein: CASSQDSAGNTIYF.

The CDR3 region has the DNA TGCAGCGTCGTCGGGGGGGAAGGACATCATGCCAGTGAAGCTTTCTTT. It is translated as CSVVGGEGHHASEAFF. The chain uses TRBV29-1 and TRBJ1-1; tentative D call: TRBD1 (5 bases). CDR3 length equals 16 residues. The V and J ends lost 6 bases and 7 bases respectively, with 27 bases between them. Germline V gene data show CDR1 as SQVTM and CDR2 as ANQGSEA.

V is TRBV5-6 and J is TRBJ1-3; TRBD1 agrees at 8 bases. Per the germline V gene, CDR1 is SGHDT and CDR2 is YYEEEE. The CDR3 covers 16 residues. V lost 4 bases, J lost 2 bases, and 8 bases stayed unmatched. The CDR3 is CASSQGARTTGNTIYF. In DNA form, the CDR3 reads TGTGCCAGCAGCCAGGGGGCAAGGACGACTGGAAACACCATATATTTT.

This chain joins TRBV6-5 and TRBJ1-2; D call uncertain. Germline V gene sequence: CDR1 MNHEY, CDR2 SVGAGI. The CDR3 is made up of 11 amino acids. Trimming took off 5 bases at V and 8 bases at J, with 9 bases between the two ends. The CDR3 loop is CASSPGWGYTF. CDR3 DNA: TGTGCCAGCAGTCCCGGGTGGGGCTACACCTTC.

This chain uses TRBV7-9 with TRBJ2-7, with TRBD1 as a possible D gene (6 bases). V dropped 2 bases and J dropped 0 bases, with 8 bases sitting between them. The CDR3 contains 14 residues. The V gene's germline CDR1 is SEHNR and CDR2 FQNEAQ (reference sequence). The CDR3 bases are TGTGCCAGCAGCTTATGGACAGTCTCCTACGAGCAGTACTTC. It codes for CASSLWTVSYEQYF.

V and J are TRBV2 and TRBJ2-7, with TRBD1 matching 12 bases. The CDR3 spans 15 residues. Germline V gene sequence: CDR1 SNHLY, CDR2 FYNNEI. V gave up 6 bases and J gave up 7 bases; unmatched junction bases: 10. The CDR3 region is CASRRPGQGAGEQYF. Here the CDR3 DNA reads TGTGCCAGCAGACGCCCGGGACAGGGGGCGGGAGAGCAGTACTTC.

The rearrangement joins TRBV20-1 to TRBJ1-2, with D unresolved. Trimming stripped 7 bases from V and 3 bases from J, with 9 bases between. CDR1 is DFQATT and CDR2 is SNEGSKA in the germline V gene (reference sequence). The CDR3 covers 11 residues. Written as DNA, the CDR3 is TGCAGTGGAATCGGGGACTATGGCTACACCTTC. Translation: CSGIGDYGYTF.

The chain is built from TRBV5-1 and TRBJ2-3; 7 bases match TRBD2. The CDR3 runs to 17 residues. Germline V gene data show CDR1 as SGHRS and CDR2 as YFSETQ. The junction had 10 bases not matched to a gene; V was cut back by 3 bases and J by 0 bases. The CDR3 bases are TGCGCCAGCAGCTGGCCCGATCGAGCGGGGAGCACAGATACGCAGTATTTT. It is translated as CASSWPDRAGSTDTQYF.

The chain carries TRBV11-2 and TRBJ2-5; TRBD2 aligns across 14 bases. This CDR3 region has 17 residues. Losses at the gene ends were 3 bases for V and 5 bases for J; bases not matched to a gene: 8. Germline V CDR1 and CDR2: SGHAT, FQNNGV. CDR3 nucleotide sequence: TGTGCCAGCAGCTTCGGGACTAGCGGGGGCTCCGGGGAGACCCAGTACTTC. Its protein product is CASSFGTSGGSGETQYF.

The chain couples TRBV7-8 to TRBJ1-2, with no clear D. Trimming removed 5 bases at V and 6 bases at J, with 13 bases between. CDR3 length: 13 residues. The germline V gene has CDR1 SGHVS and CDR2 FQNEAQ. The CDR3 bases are TGTGCCAGCAGCCCCCTCAGGTTAAATGGCTACACCTTC. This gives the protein CASSPLRLNGYTF.

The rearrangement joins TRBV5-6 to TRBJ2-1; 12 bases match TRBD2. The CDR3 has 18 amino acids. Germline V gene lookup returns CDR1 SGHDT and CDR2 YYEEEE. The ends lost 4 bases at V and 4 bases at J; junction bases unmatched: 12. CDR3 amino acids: CASSPYRLAGELYNEQFF. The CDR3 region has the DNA TGTGCCAGCAGCCCATACCGACTAGCGGGGGAACTATACAATGAGCAGTTCTTC.